These T cell receptor beta chains were read from a single sample in a study of a mutant IDH1 vaccine in newly diagnosed glioma. For these TCRs, the target antigens are not known. This table comes from immunoSEQ multiplex PCR, and its TCRdb copy is limited to in-frame clones, with some not included. Counted here are 57,000 or so clones, under 90% occurring once; the ten biggest clones make up roughly 3.5%. Sequences were derived from PBMCs, sampled from a glioma patient whose treatment included an IDH1 peptide vaccine. Receptors originate from a man aged 25 to 45 with glioma. Both conserved end residues are part of each CDR3. A D gene is named only where the DNA matches it firmly. Clone size is not always given. Where it is, it says once, few, many or a class for expanded clones.

D,size,J,V,DNA,CDR3
TRBD1,-,TRBJ1-2,TRBV9,TGTGCCAGCAGCCCTAAAATCGACAGGGACCTTTATGGCTACACCTTC,CASSPKIDRDLYGYTF
TRBD2,-,TRBJ2-7,TRBV6-5,TGTGCCAGCAGTTACTCCGGACTAGCCACGAGGGAGCAGTACTTC,CASSYSGLATREQYF
-,-,TRBJ1-1,TRBV28,TGTGCCAGCAGAAAAGGACCGAACACTGAAGCTTTCTTT,CASRKGPNTEAFF
TRBD1,-,TRBJ2-4,TRBV9,TGTGCCAGCAGCGTGGGACAGGGGAACATTCAGTACTTC,CASSVGQGNIQYF
-,-,TRBJ2-2,TRBV27,TGTGCCAGCAGTATAACAGGAGGGCTTTACGGCGGGGAGCTGTTTTTT,CASSITGGLYGGELFF
-,-,TRBJ2-2,TRBV7-2,TGTGCCAGCAGCCACGGGCTAACCGGGGAGCTGTTTTTT,CASSHGLTGELFF
TRBD2,-,TRBJ2-2,TRBV4-2,TGTGCCAGCAGCCCAAAACGGGACTATAACACCGGGGAGCTGTTTTTT,CASSPKRDYNTGELFF
-,-,TRBJ2-5,TRBV7-3,TGTGCCAGCAGCTTGGGGACCCAAGAGACCCAGTACTTC,CASSLGTQETQYF
-,-,TRBJ2-2,TRBV5-6,TGTGCCAGCAGCTTATACACCGGGGAGCTGTTTTTT,CASSLYTGELFF
-,-,TRBJ2-2,TRBV5-5,TGTGCCAGCAGCTTGGGAGTGGGCACCGGGGAGCTGTTTTTT,CASSLGVGTGELFF
TRBD2,-,TRBJ2-7,TRBV7-2,TGTGCCAGCACCCCTAGCGGGGGGGTCTCCTACGAGCAGTACTTC,CASTPSGGVSYEQYF
-,few,TRBJ1-6,TRBV30,TGTGCCTGGGGACCGGGAAACAATTCACCCCTCCACTTT,CAWGPGNNSPLHF
-,-,TRBJ1-1,TRBV30,TGTGCCTGGAGTGTCGGGACTGAAGCTTTCTTT,CAWSVGTEAFF
-,-,TRBJ2-2,TRBV29-1,TGCAGCGTTGGGGGGGCCTCCGGGGAGCTGTTTTTT,CSVGGASGELFF
-,-,TRBJ1-2,TRBV10-2,TGCGCCAGCAGTGGAGGGGTAGAAGTGTATGGCTACACCTTC,CASSGGVEVYGYTF
-,-,TRBJ1-6,TRBV30,TGTGCCTGGAGTGTGGAGGACATCAGCTCCTATAATTCACCCCTCCACTTT,CAWSVEDISSYNSPLHF
TRBD1,-,TRBJ1-1,TRBV2,TGTGCCAGCAGTCAAGAACAGGGACAGGTGAGGGCTTTCTTT,CASSQEQGQVRAFF